The 17 T cell receptor beta chains below come from one sample, sequenced in a study of blood T cells in healthy people across ages. Using a J-beta primer mix together with a sample-barcoded 5' primer, a second PCR was run for about 7 to 12 cycles. TCRdb passed the 5' RACE reads through MiXCR, listing each CDR3 protein once. Among fewer than 600,000 distinct CDR3 sequences, about 27% were seen once, and the ten largest hold roughly 3.5%. These records were also assigned to another study, of T cells of mothers and their children.

Material for sequencing was blood. The source is a boy between 2 and 10 years old in good health.

This clonotype was found a few times. The CDR3 DNA follows: TGTGCCAGCAGCCCTGGGGTAGGGCCCCAGCATTTT. Protein sequence: CASSPGVGPQHF. This chain joins TRBV7-2 and TRBJ1-5; D is undetermined. V lost 5 bases to trimming and J lost 9 bases, with 11 bases between them. CDR3 size: 12 residues. Germline V lookup: CDR1 SGHTA, CDR2 FQGNSA.

The rearrangement joins TRBV6-5 to TRBJ2-7; TRBD1 aligns across 8 bases. Germline loops: CDR1 MNHEY, CDR2 SVGAGI. There are 14 residues in the CDR3. Unmatched junction bases numbered 6, after V lost 6 bases and J lost 2 bases. The CDR3 spells CASSVDRAAYEQYF. CDR3 sequence (DNA): TGTGCCAGCAGCGTGGACAGGGCCGCCTACGAGCAGTACTTC.

This chain joins TRBV11-2 and TRBJ2-7, with TRBD2 as a possible D gene (5 bases). Deletions cut 1 base from V and 4 bases from J, with 11 bases between. The CDR3 spans 14 residues. The germline gives CDR1 SGHAT, CDR2 FQNNGV. The CDR3, as DNA: TGTGCCAGCAGCTTAGTAGGCAGGACTTACGAGCAGTACTTC. It yields the protein CASSLVGRTYEQYF. Together with reference TRBV11-2 and TRBJ2-7, the CDR3 gives the full variable domain: EAGVAQSPRYKIIEKRQSVAFWCNPISGHATLYWYQQILGQGPKLLIQFQNNGVVDDSQLPKDRFSAERLKGVDSTLKIQPAKLEDSAVYLCASSLVGRTYEQYFGPGTRLTVT.

This clonotype has just a few counts. V is TRBV6-2 or TRBV6-3 and J is TRBJ1-1; tentatively, D is TRBD1 (5 bases). CDR3 size: 15 residues. Germline V CDR1 and CDR2: MNHEY, SVGEGT. Deletions cut 6 bases from V and 1 base from J, with 15 bases between. The CDR3 DNA follows: TGTGCCAGCAGCCGGGACGGCTTCCGGAACACTGAAGCTTTCTTT. Translation gives CASSRDGFRNTEAFF.

This chain links TRBV7-9 with TRBJ2-2; 7 nucleotides match TRBD1. The CDR3 totals 13 residues. V shed 6 bases, J shed 7 bases, and the junction held 5 bases outside the gene matches. Per the germline V gene, CDR1 is SEHNR and CDR2 is FQNEAQ (reference sequence). Here the CDR3 DNA reads TGTGCCAGCAGGAACAGGGGTAACGGGGAGCTGTTTTTT. This encodes CASRNRGNGELFF.

This clonotype occurred a few times. The rearrangement joins TRBV5-8 to TRBJ2-3; TRBD1 aligns across 7 bases. The CDR3 length is 16 residues. Germline-derived CDR1 and CDR2 are SGHTS and YDEGEE. V lost 0 bases and J lost 2; bases outside the gene matches: 6. The chain's CDR3 is CASSLEGARNTDTQYF. For the CDR3, the DNA is TGTGCCAGCAGCTTGGAGGGGGCGAGGAACACAGATACGCAGTATTTT. Supplemented by reference TRBV5-8 and TRBJ2-3, the full variable domain reads EAGVTQSPTHLIKTRGQQATLRCSPISGHTSVYWYQQALGLGLQFLLWYDEGEERNRGNFPPRFSGRQFPNYSSELNVNALELEDSALYLCASSLEGARNTDTQYFGPGTRLTVL.

This clonotype was seen a few times. The chain uses TRBV13 and TRBJ2-5; 10 bases line up with TRBD2. The DNA end is a closer match to TRBJ2-7, so the J assignment may be wrong. Per the germline V gene, CDR1 is PRHDT and CDR2 is FYEKMQ (reference sequence). The CDR3 extends over 17 amino acids. The CDR3 reads CASSLTSGNHTHYEQYF. The CDR3 DNA reads as TGTGCCAGCAGCTTAACTAGCGGGAACCACACTCACTACGAGCAGTACTTC.

CDR3: CASSLRIDTDTQYF. DNA of the CDR3: TGTGCCAGCAGCTTACGCATTGATACAGATACGCAGTATTTT. J is TRBJ2-3 and V is TRBV11-2; D gene uncertain. This CDR3 spans 14 amino acids. Germline CDR1 and CDR2: SGHAT and FQNNGV. The V end was cut by 2 bases, the J end by 3 bases, with 9 bases between. Filled out from reference TRBV11-2 and TRBJ2-3, the complete variable domain reads EAGVAQSPRYKIIEKRQSVAFWCNPISGHATLYWYQQILGQGPKLLIQFQNNGVVDDSQLPKDRFSAERLKGVDSTLKIQPAKLEDSAVYLCASSLRIDTDTQYFGPGTRLTVL.

This rearrangement joins TRBV20-1 to TRBJ2-7; tentative D call: TRBD2 (5 bases). The CDR3 is 15 residues long. The V gene's germline CDR1 is DFQATT and CDR2 SNEGSKA (reference sequence). Trimming pared 0 bases from V and 5 bases from J, leaving 17 bases between. This chain's CDR3 is CSARDPRGAPDEQYF. The CDR3 DNA reads as TGCAGTGCTAGAGATCCCCGGGGAGCCCCGGACGAGCAGTACTTC.

V is TRBV12-3 or TRBV12-4 and J is TRBJ2-1; TRBD2 agrees at 9 bases. With 7 bases clipped from V and 8 bases from J, the junction kept 9 bases outside the gene matches. CDR3 size: 14 residues. The CDR3 coding sequence is TGTGCCAGCATCCCCCGGCGGGGGGGCGATGAGCAGTTCTTC. Translation gives CASIPRRGGDEQFF.

This clonotype was counted only a few times. Compared with germline, one end of the junction differs, possibly owing to a read error. This rearrangement joins TRBV12-3 or TRBV12-4 to TRBJ2-5; D is possibly TRBD2 (5 bases). The CDR3 has 13 residues. CDR3 residues: CAGSSLATETQYF. CDR3 DNA sequence: TGTGCCGGCAGTTCCCTAGCTACTGAGACCCAGTACTTC.

The chain joins TRBV7-2 to TRBJ2-5; 7 nucleotides agree with TRBD2. Trimming cost V 5 bases and J 3 bases; bases outside gene matches: 9. Germline CDR1 and CDR2: SGHTA and FQGNSA. This CDR3 spans 15 amino acids. This chain's CDR3 is CASSPGYLAEETQYF. The CDR3 nucleotides read TGTGCCAGCAGCCCGGGTTATCTAGCGGAAGAGACCCAGTACTTC.

This clonotype showed up just once. This sequence joins TRBV7-9 and TRBJ2-1, with TRBD2 matching over 9 bases. The DNA end is a closer match to TRBJ2-7, so the J assignment may be wrong. The CDR3 totals 16 residues. Looked up from germline, CDR1 is SEHNR and CDR2 is FQNEAQ (reference sequence). The CDR3 loop is CASSHTWASGAYEQYF. The CDR3 region has the DNA TGTGCCAGCAGCCACACCTGGGCTAGCGGGGCCTACGAGCAGTACTTC.

This chain connects TRBV9 to TRBJ1-4; D unclear. Trimming shortened V by 0 bases and J by 8 bases, and 14 bases separated the two germline ends. The V gene's germline CDR1 is SGDLS and CDR2 YYNGEE. The CDR3 is 15 residues long. CDR3 loop: CASSVEGSETEKLFF. The CDR3 region has the DNA TGTGCCAGCAGCGTAGAAGGTTCCGAGACAGAAAAACTGTTTTTT.

The gene calls are TRBV6-2 or TRBV6-3 and TRBJ2-5; D is ambiguous. In germline, CDR1 is MNHEY, CDR2 SVGEGT. V was shortened by 2 bases and J by 0 bases, with 7 bases between the two germline ends. The CDR3 runs to 14 residues. This CDR3 reads CASSYRNNQETQYF. CDR3 bases: TGTGCCAGCAGTTACAGAAATAACCAAGAGACCCAGTACTTC.

This clonotype has ten or more counts. V usage is TRBV20-1 and J usage is TRBJ2-1; no reliable D call. Trimming stripped 0 bases from V and 5 bases from J, with 11 bases between. The CDR3 is 14 residues long. Per germline, CDR1 DFQATT and CDR2 SNEGSKA (reference sequence). The CDR3 sequence: CSARDFGENNEQFF. Here the CDR3 DNA reads TGCAGTGCTAGAGATTTCGGAGAAAACAATGAGCAGTTCTTC.

This clonotype was found a few times. The rearrangement joins TRBV12-3 or TRBV12-4 to TRBJ2-5, with a possible D match to TRBD1 (5 bases). CDR3 length equals 13 residues. The ends were cut back, 4 bases at V and 2 bases at J, with 8 bases in the middle. The CDR3 reads CASSSRVQETQYF. The CDR3 nucleotides read TGTGCCAGCAGTTCCAGGGTACAAGAGACCCAGTACTTC.